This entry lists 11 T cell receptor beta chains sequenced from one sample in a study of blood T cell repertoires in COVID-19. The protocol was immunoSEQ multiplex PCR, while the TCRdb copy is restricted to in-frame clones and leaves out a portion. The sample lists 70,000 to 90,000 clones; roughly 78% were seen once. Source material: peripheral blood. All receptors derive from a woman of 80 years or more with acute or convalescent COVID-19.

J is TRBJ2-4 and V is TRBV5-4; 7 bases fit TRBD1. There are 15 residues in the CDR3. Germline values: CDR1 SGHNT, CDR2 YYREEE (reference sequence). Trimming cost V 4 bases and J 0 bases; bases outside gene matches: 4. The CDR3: CASSGDSRAKNIQYF. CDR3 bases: TGTGCCAGCAGCGGGGACAGTCGAGCCAAAAACATTCAGTACTTC.

CDR3 region: CASSKTRDRGGELFF. The CDR3 coding sequence is TGTGCCAGCAGCAAAACACGGGACAGGGGCGGGGAGCTGTTTTTT. This sequence joins TRBV7-7 and TRBJ2-2; 10 bases align to TRBD1. This CDR3 is built from 15 residues. Per germline, CDR1 SSHAT and CDR2 FNYEAQ (reference sequence). The junction had 7 bases not matched to a gene; V was cut back by 5 bases and J by 7 bases.

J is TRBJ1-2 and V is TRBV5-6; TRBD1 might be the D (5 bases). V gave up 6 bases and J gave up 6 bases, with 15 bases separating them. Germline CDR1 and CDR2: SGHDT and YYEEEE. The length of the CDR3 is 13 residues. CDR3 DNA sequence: TGTGCCAGCAACGTCCAGGGAAGGGATGGCTACACCTTC. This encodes CASNVQGRDGYTF.

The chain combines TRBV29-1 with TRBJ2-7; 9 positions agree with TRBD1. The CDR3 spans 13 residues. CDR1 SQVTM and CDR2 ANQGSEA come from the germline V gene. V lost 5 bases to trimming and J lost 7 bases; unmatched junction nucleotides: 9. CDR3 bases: TGCAGCGTTTCCCTGGGACAGGGACGTGAGCAGTACTTC. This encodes CSVSLGQGREQYF.

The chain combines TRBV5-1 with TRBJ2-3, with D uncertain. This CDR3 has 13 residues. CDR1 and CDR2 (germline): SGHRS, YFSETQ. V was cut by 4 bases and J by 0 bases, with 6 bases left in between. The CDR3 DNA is TGCGCCAGCAGCCCTCCTAGCACAGATACGCAGTATTTT. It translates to CASSPPSTDTQYF.

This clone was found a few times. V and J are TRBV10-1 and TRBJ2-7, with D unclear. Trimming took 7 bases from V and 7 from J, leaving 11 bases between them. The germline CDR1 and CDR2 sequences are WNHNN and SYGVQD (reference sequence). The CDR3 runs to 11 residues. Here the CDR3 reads CASTCWREQYF. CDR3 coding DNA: TGCGCCAGCACCTGTTGGAGAGAGCAGTACTTC.

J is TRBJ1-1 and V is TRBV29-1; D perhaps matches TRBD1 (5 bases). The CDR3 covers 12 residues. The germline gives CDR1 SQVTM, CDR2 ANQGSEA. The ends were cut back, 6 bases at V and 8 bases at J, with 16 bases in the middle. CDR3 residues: CSVVASPGEAFF. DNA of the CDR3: TGCAGCGTCGTGGCCTCGCCAGGGGAAGCTTTCTTT.

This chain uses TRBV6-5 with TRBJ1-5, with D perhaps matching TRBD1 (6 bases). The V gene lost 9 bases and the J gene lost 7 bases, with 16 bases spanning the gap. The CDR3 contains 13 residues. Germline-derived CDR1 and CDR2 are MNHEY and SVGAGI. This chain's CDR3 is CASHPQGGQPQHF. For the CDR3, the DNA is TGTGCCAGTCACCCACAGGGCGGGCAGCCCCAGCATTTT.

The CDR3 bases are TGTGCCAGCAGCTTGACGGGACTACGGGTAGGTGAGCAGTTCTTC. Residues: CASSLTGLRVGEQFF. The genes are TRBV11-3 and TRBJ2-1; TRBD2 aligns across 7 bases. CDR3 length: 15 residues. J lost 9 bases, V lost 3 bases, and 11 bases had no gene match. In germline, CDR1 is SGHNT, CDR2 YENEEA.

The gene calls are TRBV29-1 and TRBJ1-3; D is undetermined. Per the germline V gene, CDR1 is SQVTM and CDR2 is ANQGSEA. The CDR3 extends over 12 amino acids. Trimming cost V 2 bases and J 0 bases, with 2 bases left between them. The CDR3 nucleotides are TGCAGCGTTGAATACTCTGGAAACACCATATATTTT. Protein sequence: CSVEYSGNTIYF. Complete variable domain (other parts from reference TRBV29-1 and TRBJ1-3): SAVISQKPSRDICQRGTSLTIQCQVDSQVTMMFWYRQQPGQSLTLIATANQGSEATYESGFVIDKFPISRPNLTFSTLTVSNMSPEDSSIYLCSVEYSGNTIYFGEGSWLTVV.

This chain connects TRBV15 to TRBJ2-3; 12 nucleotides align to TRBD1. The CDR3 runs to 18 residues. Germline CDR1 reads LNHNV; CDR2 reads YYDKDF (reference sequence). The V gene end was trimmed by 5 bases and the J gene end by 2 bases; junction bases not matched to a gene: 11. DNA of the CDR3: TGTGCCACCAGCCGCCCGGGGACAGGGGGCGCATTCACAGATACGCAGTATTTT. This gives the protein CATSRPGTGGAFTDTQYF.